The rows below give T cell receptor beta chains drawn from one sample of a study of blood T cell repertoires in COVID-19. The repertoire was sequenced with immunoSEQ multiplex PCR; TCRdb's copy has only in-frame clones and lacks some. The sample has 120,000 or so clones, around 83% seen once. Sample: peripheral blood. The receptor set was obtained from a woman aged 45-59 years with acute or convalescent COVID-19. CDR3s include the opening cysteine and the closing phenylalanine or tryptophan. A D gene is named only where the DNA matches it firmly. Size is omitted from some rows. Given values are once, few, many or a class for expanded clones.

TRBV13	-	-	TRBJ2-5	CASSLKGSGYETQYF	TGTGCCAGCAGCTTAAAGGGGTCTGGCTACGAGACCCAGTACTTC
TRBV6-5	-	few	TRBJ1-5	CASRSTVNQPQHF	TGTGCCAGCAGATCTACGGTTAATCAGCCCCAGCATTTT
TRBV19	TRBD1	-	TRBJ1-4	CASSTTGDSGKLFF	TGTGCCAGTAGCACGACAGGGGACTCTGGGAAACTGTTTTTT
TRBV6-2/TRBV6-3	-	-	TRBJ1-6	CASSYSNPGGSHSPLHF	TGTGCCAGCAGTTACTCGAACCCGGGAGGTTCGCATTCACCCCTCCACTTT
TRBV18	-	-	TRBJ1-5	CASSPQSGDNQPQHF	TGTGCCAGCTCACCACAGTCGGGGGACAATCAGCCCCAGCATTTT
TRBV9	-	-	TRBJ1-6	CASSVASSPLHF	TGTGCCAGCAGCGTAGCGTCTTCACCCCTCCACTTT
TRBV28	TRBD1	-	TRBJ1-5	CASSLVDRDQPQHF	TGTGCCAGCAGTTTGGTAGACAGGGATCAGCCCCAGCATTTT
TRBV5-4	-	-	TRBJ2-7	CASSLNTYEQYF	TGTGCCAGCAGCTTGAATACCTACGAGCAGTACTTC
TRBV5-1	TRBD1	-	TRBJ1-6	CASSLEGQDNSPLHF	TGCGCCAGCAGCTTGGAAGGACAGGATAATTCACCCCTCCACTTT
TRBV19	TRBD1	-	TRBJ2-7	CASRETGVYEQYF	TGTGCCAGTAGAGAGACAGGGGTTTACGAGCAGTACTTC
TRBV20-1	-	-	TRBJ2-3	CSASWGRASTDTQYF	TGCAGTGCTAGTTGGGGGCGTGCTAGCACAGATACGCAGTATTTT
TRBV7-9	TRBD2	few	TRBJ2-1	CASSLLVAGVNNEQFF	TGTGCCAGCAGCCTTTTGGTAGCGGGGGTTAACAATGAGCAGTTCTTC
TRBV4-1	-	-	TRBJ1-4	CASSRETVSTNEKLFF	TGCGCCAGCAGCCGAGAGACAGTCTCAACTAATGAAAAACTGTTTTTT
TRBV7-9	TRBD1	few	TRBJ2-2	CASSLVPGGGTGELFF	TGTGCCAGCAGCTTAGTCCCAGGGGGCGGTACCGGGGAGCTGTTTTTT
TRBV7-8	TRBD1	-	TRBJ2-3	CASSPYRLPGQGSGTQYF	TGTGCCAGCAGCCCCTACCGATTACCGGGACAGGGCTCAGGTACGCAGTATTTT
TRBV11-1	-	-	TRBJ1-5	CASSLGSGQPQHF	TGTGCCAGCAGCTTGGGAAGCGGGCAGCCCCAGCATTTT
TRBV5-1	-	-	TRBJ1-2	CASSFGGQGYGYTF	TGCGCCAGCAGCTTCGGGGGGCAAGGCTATGGCTACACCTTC
TRBV11-2	TRBD1	-	TRBJ1-4	CASSTGQQIPNEKLFF	TGTGCCAGCAGCACGGGACAGCAAATACCTAATGAAAAACTGTTTTTT
TRBV3-1/TRBV3-2	-	-	TRBJ2-3	CASSQEDPLWGGPDTQYF	TGTGCCAGCAGCCAAGAAGACCCTCTCTGGGGGGGCCCAGATACGCAGTATTTT
TRBV5-5	TRBD2	-	TRBJ2-2	CASSLSTSDTLVSGELFF	TGTGCCAGCAGCTTGTCAACTAGCGATACACTAGTTTCCGGGGAGCTGTTTTTT
TRBV19	-	-	TRBJ2-7	CASRGPLDEQYF	TGTGCCAGTAGGGGCCCCTTGGACGAGCAGTACTTC
TRBV9	-	-	TRBJ1-4	CASSPGPGSEKLFF	TGTGCCAGCAGCCCAGGCCCTGGGAGTGAAAAACTGTTTTTT
TRBV6-5	TRBD1	few	TRBJ1-5	CASRRTGGNQPQHF	TGTGCCAGCAGAAGGACAGGGGGCAATCAGCCCCAGCATTTT
TRBV6-2/TRBV6-3	TRBD2	once	TRBJ2-3	CASSYAPLAGGPRDTQYF	TGTGCCAGCAGTTACGCCCCCCTAGCGGGGGGCCCCAGAGATACGCAGTATTTT
TRBV28	-	-	TRBJ1-1	CASSRLLMDTEAFF	TGTGCCAGCAGTAGACTACTCATGGACACTGAAGCTTTCTTT
TRBV5-1	TRBD1	-	TRBJ1-6	CASSLQGDRGNSPLHF	TGCGCCAGCAGCTTGCAAGGGGACAGGGGTAATTCACCCCTCCACTTT
TRBV19	TRBD1	-	TRBJ2-7	CASSDRGYEQYF	TGTGCCAGTAGCGACAGGGGCTACGAGCAGTACTTC
TRBV11-2	TRBD2	-	TRBJ2-3	CARSSGESTDTQYF	TGTGCCAGGAGTAGCGGGGAAAGCACAGATACGCAGTATTTT
TRBV20-1	-	-	TRBJ1-1	CSASEGSREAFF	TGCAGTGCTAGTGAGGGTAGCCGTGAAGCTTTCTTT
TRBV27	TRBD2	-	TRBJ2-1	CASRSGGQGEQFF	TGTGCCAGCAGAAGCGGGGGGCAAGGTGAGCAGTTCTTC
TRBV6-5	TRBD2	few	TRBJ2-7	CASSWGLDPYEQYF	TGTGCCAGCAGTTGGGGACTAGATCCCTACGAGCAGTACTTC
TRBV20-1	-	-	TRBJ1-6	CSASPGDHSPLHF	TGCAGTGCTAGTCCAGGGGATCATTCACCCCTCCACTTT
TRBV9	TRBD1	-	TRBJ2-1	CASSGPGQYNEQFF	TGTGCCAGCAGCGGACCGGGACAGTACAATGAGCAGTTCTTC
TRBV4-2	-	few	TRBJ2-6	CASSQEIRVGANVLTF	TGTGCCAGCAGCCAAGAAATCCGGGTCGGGGCCAACGTCCTGACTTTC
TRBV10-3	-	-	TRBJ1-4	CAISADATNEKLFF	TGTGCCATCAGTGCAGATGCAACTAATGAAAAACTGTTTTTT
TRBV12-5	-	-	TRBJ1-1	CASASQGSGVEAFF	TGTGCTAGTGCCTCCCAGGGGTCCGGTGTTGAAGCTTTCTTT
TRBV12-3/TRBV12-4	-	-	TRBJ1-6	CASRVRGDSPLHF	TGTGCCAGCAGGGTCCGGGGGGATTCACCCCTCCACTTT
TRBV27	TRBD1	-	TRBJ1-2	CATTGGAGGYTF	TGTGCCACCACAGGGGGCGCCGGTGGCTACACCTTC
TRBV3-1/TRBV3-2	TRBD1	-	TRBJ1-2	CASSQGTGAKGYTF	TGTGCCAGCAGCCAAGGGACAGGGGCAAAAGGCTACACCTTC
TRBV21-1	-	-	TRBJ2-7	CASSKASVYEQYF	TGTGCCAGCAGCAAAGCTTCAGTGTACGAGCAGTACTTC
TRBV28	TRBD1	-	TRBJ2-7	CASSFPGGGEQYF	TGTGCCAGCAGTTTTCCAGGGGGTGGCGAGCAGTACTTC
TRBV15	-	few	TRBJ1-3	CATSRDLEFSGNTIYF	TGTGCCACCAGCAGAGATTTAGAATTCTCTGGAAACACCATATATTTT
TRBV5-4	-	-	TRBJ1-1	CASSLWTSTEAFF	TGTGCCAGCAGCTTGTGGACTTCCACTGAAGCTTTCTTT
TRBV6-5	TRBD2	-	TRBJ2-1	CASSSGTSFKQFF	TGTGCCAGCAGTTCCGGGACTAGTTTTAAGCAGTTCTTC
TRBV5-5	TRBD1	-	TRBJ1-5	CASSTGTDNQPQHF	TGTGCCAGCAGTACCGGGACAGACAATCAGCCCCAGCATTTT
TRBV20-1	-	-	TRBJ2-6	CSASEGIGANVLTF	TGCAGTGCTAGTGAGGGCATTGGGGCCAACGTCCTGACTTTC
TRBV28	-	-	TRBJ1-5	CASSSPGISNQPQHF	TGTGCCAGCAGTTCCCCAGGGATTAGCAATCAGCCCCAGCATTTT
TRBV10-1	TRBD1	-	TRBJ1-2	CASSEGTGANYGYTF	TGCGCCAGCAGTGAGGGGACAGGGGCTAACTATGGCTACACCTTC
TRBV6-2/TRBV6-3	-	few	TRBJ2-3	CASSYVFQWTQYF	TGTGCCAGCAGTTACGTTTTTCAGTGGACGCAGTATTTT
TRBV7-9	-	-	TRBJ1-1	CASSHKNNRDKGTEAFF	TGTGCCAGCAGCCACAAAAACAACCGGGACAAGGGCACTGAAGCTTTCTTT
TRBV6-1	-	-	TRBJ1-2	CASSDERNYGYTF	TGTGCCAGCAGTGATGAACGGAACTATGGCTACACCTTC
TRBV9	-	-	TRBJ1-4	CASSERVGGTNEKLFF	TGTGCCAGCAGCGAGCGGGTTGGAGGAACTAATGAAAAACTGTTTTTT
TRBV29-1	TRBD2	-	TRBJ2-1	CSVVLLAGYNEQFF	TGCAGCGTTGTTCTACTAGCGGGGTACAATGAGCAGTTCTTC
TRBV11-2	-	-	TRBJ1-1	CASSLEGSGKAFF	TGTGCCAGCAGCTTAGAGGGGTCAGGGAAAGCTTTCTTT